This TCR beta chain was sequenced in a study of OX40 agonist ivuxolimab in advanced cancers. Study summary: Participants averaged roughly 57 years of age (range about 23 to 90) and were over 75% male.

Some clones are missing from TCRdb's copy, which holds only in-frame ones; the method was immunoSEQ multiplex PCR. The sample lists around 70,000 clones; 90% to 95% were seen once. The sampling schedule covered blood at baseline, cycle 4 day 1, and cycle 7 day 1. Study outcomes and limitations: Compared with CD4+, CD8+ T cells on average had more expanded clones.

The J segment lost 6 bases and the V segment lost 6 bases, leaving 3 bases of the junction unmatched. Germline-derived CDR1 and CDR2 are MNHNY and SVGAGI (reference sequence). This CDR3 has 13 amino acids. This clone was found a few times. Its antigen is as yet unknown. Sequencing used CD4+ or CD8+ T cells sorted from blood, obtained in a trial of the OX40 agonist ivuxolimab. J is TRBJ1-2 and V is TRBV6-6; 11 nucleotides align to TRBD1. The TCR comes from an adult with an advanced solid tumor such as melanoma, head and neck, liver or kidney cancer. The CDR3 DNA reads as TGTGCCAGCAGCCGGACAGGGGGCGATGGCTACACCTTC. Translated, it gives CASSRTGGDGYTF.